The clone carrying this T cell receptor (beta chain) was detected only a few times. The data were taken from a study of blood T cell repertoires in COVID-19. Overall study context: Sites across the United States, Italy and Spain contributed samples from acute and convalescent COVID-19. T cells, B-cell-depleted T cells, or PBMCs provided the cDNA or gDNA that served as material.

Per the original methods: Counts of nucleated cells, estimated from reference gene primer amplification, were obtained. Profiled with immunoSEQ multiplex PCR; TCRdb holds only in-frame clones, not every one. Clonal size and the V and J genes are those of that table, whereas D and trimming came from the DNA. The sample gives 15,000 to 20,000 clones, 70% to 90% of which show up once; approximately 2.6% is in the top ten. Germline CDR1 reads SNHLY; CDR2 reads FYNNEI. V lost 7 bases to trimming and J lost 0 bases; unmatched junction nucleotides: 10. The CDR3 contains 17 residues. The genes are TRBV2 and TRBJ1-5; 9 positions agree with TRBD1. The sequence came from a human donor in a cohort sampled during active COVID-19. The sample comprised peripheral blood. CDR3 residues: CASTRSPGQGSNQPQHF. CDR3 nucleotide sequence: TGTGCCAGCACCAGAAGTCCGGGACAGGGTAGCAATCAGCCCCAGCATTTT.